This TCR beta chain stems from a study of blood T cell repertoires in COVID-19. Study-level information: Samples of COVID-19 (acute and convalescent) were obtained from the United States, Italy and Spain. T cells, B-cell-depleted T cells, or PBMCs supplied cDNA or gDNA.

There are 15 residues in the CDR3. The junction had 8 bases not matched to a gene; V was cut back by 5 bases and J by 5 bases. Germline lookup yields CDR1 SGHTA and CDR2 FQGNSA. Authors' processing steps: Cell counts per sample came from amplifying reference gene primers. Libraries were prepared by immunoSEQ multiplex PCR; TCRdb keeps only in-frame clonotypes and omits some of them. The V and J calls and clone size come from that table; D and trimming were worked out from the DNA. The table includes 200,000 to 300,000 clones, around 86% detected once. The chain has TRBV7-2 and TRBJ1-2; 10 nucleotides match TRBD1. The TCR comes from a woman in her sixties with active or convalescent COVID-19. The specimen was peripheral blood. The CDR3 DNA follows: TGTGCCAGCAGCCTGACGACAGGGGGCCTGTATGGCTACACCTTC. It yields the protein CASSLTTGGLYGYTF.